These T cell receptor beta chains were read from a single sample in a study of early T cells in non-severe SARS-CoV-2 infection. TCRdb fed the 5' RACE reads into MiXCR, producing one record per CDR3 protein. The sample has some 71,000 distinct CDR3 sequences; 9% to 10% are singletons. This specimen consisted of whole blood, obtained at baseline. These receptors were obtained from an adult who was a healthcare worker with PCR-confirmed SARS-CoV-2 infection or an uninfected control (not recorded which). Each CDR3 is given with its conserved first and last residue. Each record gives: D gene, V gene, clone size, J gene, CDR3 DNA, CDR3 protein. The D gene is left open where the match is weak. Clone sizes are given selectively: once, few, many, or a class where the clone is expanded.

TRBD2	TRBV29-1	NA	TRBJ2-2	TGCAGCGTTGCTAGCGGAGCGAACACCGGGGAGCTGTTTTTT	CSVASGANTGELFF
TRBD2	TRBV5-1	NA	TRBJ2-4	TGCGCCAGCAGCGAGGGACTAGCGGTCGCCAAAAACATTCAGTACTTC	CASSEGLAVAKNIQYF
NA	TRBV29-1	few	TRBJ1-1	TGCAGCGTTGAAACAGGGAGTACTGAAGCTTTCTTT	CSVETGSTEAFF
TRBD2	TRBV4-2	NA	TRBJ2-3	TGTGCCAGCAGCCTACTAAGCGGGAGGGAGCTACCTAGCACAGATACGCAGTATTTT	CASSLLSGRELPSTDTQYF
TRBD1	TRBV2	many	TRBJ1-1	TGTGCCAGCACCACAGGGGTGGGCACTGAAGCTTTCTTT	CASTTGVGTEAFF
TRBD2	TRBV12-3/TRBV12-4	many	TRBJ2-1	TGTGCCAGCAGTTTCCCTAGCGGTGGCTACAATGAGCAGTTCTTC	CASSFPSGGYNEQFF
NA	TRBV7-2	few	TRBJ1-1	TGTGCCAGCAGCTCGGACAGAGCGAACACTGAAGCTTTCTTT	CASSSDRANTEAFF
TRBD1	TRBV12-3/TRBV12-4	few	TRBJ2-7	TGTGCCAGCAGCCCTGACAGGGCAAAGGGCTACGAGCAGTACTTC	CASSPDRAKGYEQYF
NA	TRBV29-1	NA	TRBJ2-2	TGCAGCGTTGACTCAGGGAGGAACACCGGGGAGCTGTTTTTT	CSVDSGRNTGELFF
NA	TRBV4-2	NA	TRBJ1-2	TGTGCCAGCAGCCAAGATCCAGGGAGTCGCTATGGCTACACCTTC	CASSQDPGSRYGYTF
NA	TRBV5-1	many	TRBJ2-3	TGCGCCAGCAGCTTGGCCAGGCACAGCACAGATACGCAGTATTTT	CASSLARHSTDTQYF
TRBD2	TRBV24-1	few	TRBJ2-4	TGTGCCACCAGTGAGTCTGGACTAGGGGACATTCAGTACTTC	CATSESGLGDIQYF
NA	TRBV28	NA	TRBJ2-2	TGTGCCAGCATCCCCCTCGGGGCCGGGGAGCTGTTTTTT	CASIPLGAGELFF
NA	TRBV4-3	NA	TRBJ2-3	TGCGCCAGCAGCCAAGTTGGTACAGATACGCAGTATTTT	CASSQVGTDTQYF
TRBD2	TRBV7-8	many	TRBJ2-7	TGTGCCAGCAGCCTGGGACTAGCGGGAGCCCACGAGCAGTACTTC	CASSLGLAGAHEQYF
TRBD2	TRBV19	NA	TRBJ2-3	TGTGCCAGTACGGGAGGGATCTTCGCAGATACGCAGTATTTT	CASTGGIFADTQYF
NA	TRBV4-2	many	TRBJ2-1	TGTGCCAGCAGCCCAGTGGGATCCCGTTACAATGAGCAGTTCTTC	CASSPVGSRYNEQFF
TRBD2	TRBV5-1	few	TRBJ2-3	TGCGCCAGCAGCCTAGCGGTTAAAGGCACAGATACGCAGTATTTT	CASSLAVKGTDTQYF
TRBD2	TRBV19	NA	TRBJ2-3	TGTGCCAGTAAAGCGGGGACTATCGTAGATACGCAGTATTTT	CASKAGTIVDTQYF
NA	TRBV20-1	few	TRBJ1-2	TGCAGTGCTAGATCGACAGGTTACAACTATGGCTACACCTTC	CSARSTGYNYGYTF
NA	TRBV28	NA	TRBJ1-5	TGTGCCAGCGGGGCCGCGAATCAGCCCCAGCATTTT	CASGAANQPQHF
TRBD2	TRBV4-1	NA	TRBJ2-1	TGCGCCAGCAGCCATAGAGGACCGGGACTAGCGTCGATCGATGAGCAGTTCTTC	CASSHRGPGLASIDEQFF
NA	TRBV7-2	many	TRBJ2-3	TGTGCCAGCAGCTCCCAGCCCACAGATACGCAGTATTTT	CASSSQPTDTQYF
NA	TRBV3-1	many	TRBJ2-7	TGTGCCAGCAGCCATTCCCTGCAGGGATGGTTAGCTGGCGAGCAGTACTTC	CASSHSLQGWLAGEQYF